The TCR beta chain under discussion was sequenced for a study of blood T cell repertoires in COVID-19. Per germline, CDR1 SGHAT and CDR2 FQNNGV. This CDR3 contains 15 residues. V was clipped by 0 bases and J by 3 bases, with 12 bases between them. This clone was recorded only once. Method: immunoSEQ multiplex PCR; TCRdb's copy keeps in-frame clones and lacks some. The sample has 150,000 to 200,000 clones; approximately 90% are singletons. Sequenced material: peripheral blood. This chain uses TRBV11-2 with TRBJ2-7, with D perhaps matching TRBD1 (7 bases). This TCR came from a human donor in a cohort sampled during active COVID-19. The DNA for the CDR3 is TGTGCCAGCAGCTTAGAGGAGGGGGCCAACTACGAGCAGTACTTC. It codes for CASSLEEGANYEQYF.